Shown below are 28 T cell receptor beta chains from a single sample sequenced in a study of T cell responses to AZD1222 COVID-19 vaccine. Sequencing was performed with immunoSEQ multiplex PCR; in TCRdb, only in-frame clones are kept and a portion is missing. The sample consists of tens of thousands of clones, 88% of them appearing once. Sample: peripheral blood, taken 28 days after the second AZD1222 dose. All receptors come from an adult who received the AZD1222 COVID-19 vaccine.

This clone was observed a single time. The chain links TRBV13 to TRBJ2-7; no definite D call. The ends were cut back, 8 bases at V and 0 bases at J, with 5 bases in the middle. The CDR3 is made up of 11 amino acids. CDR1 is PRHDT, CDR2 FYEKMQ, per germline (reference sequence). The CDR3 coding sequence is TGTGCCAGCGGCGTCTCCTACGAGCAGTACTTC. The encoded protein is CASGVSYEQYF.

The chain joins TRBV18 to TRBJ2-5, with 14 bases aligning to TRBD2. V was clipped by 3 bases and J by 4 bases; unmatched bases: 10. The CDR3 contains 18 residues. The germline gives CDR1 KGHSH, CDR2 LQKENI. The CDR3 bases are TGTGCCAGCTCACCGGGACTAGCGGGGGCCGGCGTCTCAGAGACCCAGTACTTC. Protein sequence: CASSPGLAGAGVSETQYF.

The chain employs TRBV12-3 or TRBV12-4 and TRBJ1-1; no clear D. This CDR3 has 12 residues. Trimming stripped 5 bases from V and 9 bases from J, with 13 bases between. CDR3 bases: TGTGCCAGCAGTCCCGGTTTCCTCAAAGCTTTCTTT. This codes for CASSPGFLKAFF.

This chain uses TRBV5-1 with TRBJ1-2, with D possibly being TRBD1 (6 bases). V lost 0 bases, J lost 4 bases, and 10 bases lay in between. The CDR3 loop spans 14 amino acids. CDR1 SGHRS and CDR2 YFSETQ come from the germline V gene. CDR3 amino acids: CASSLDRTAYGYTF. The CDR3 DNA sequence: TGCGCCAGCAGCTTGGACCGGACAGCCTATGGCTACACCTTC.

The V gene is TRBV7-9, the J gene TRBJ1-4; D not resolved. The V and J ends lost 4 bases and 5 bases respectively, with 5 bases between them. The CDR3 consists of 12 residues. Germline lookup yields CDR1 SEHNR and CDR2 FQNEAQ (reference sequence). CDR3 nucleotides: TGTGCCAGCAGCTCTGGAAATGAAAAACTGTTTTTT. Translated, it gives CASSSGNEKLFF.

The gene calls are TRBV12-3 or TRBV12-4 and TRBJ2-5, with no clear D. The CDR3 contains 11 residues. The V gene lost 5 bases and the J gene lost 2 bases, with 3 bases spanning the gap. CDR3 residues: CASSIQETQYF. The CDR3 DNA is TGTGCCAGCAGTATACAAGAGACCCAGTACTTC.

The chain recombines TRBV6-1 with TRBJ1-1; D unclear. The germline V gene encodes CDR1 MNHNS and CDR2 SASEGT. The CDR3 is made up of 16 amino acids. Trimming shortened V by 4 bases and J by 0 bases, and 15 bases separated the two germline ends. DNA of the CDR3: TGTGCCAGCAGTGCGGTTGGAGCGGGGATGAACACTGAAGCTTTCTTT. This gives the protein CASSAVGAGMNTEAFF.

The rearrangement links TRBV18 to TRBJ2-5; the D gene is possibly TRBD1 (6 bases). This CDR3 is 17 amino acids long. Germline V gives CDR1 KGHSH, CDR2 LQKENI. V shed 3 bases and J shed 2 bases, with 19 bases lying between them. The CDR3: CASSPRTGTVGQETQYF. As DNA, the CDR3 is TGTGCCAGCTCACCCCGAACAGGGACGGTGGGGCAAGAGACCCAGTACTTC.

This clone was detected once. This chain uses TRBV4-2 with TRBJ2-3; D assignment may be TRBD1 or TRBD2 (6 bases each). CDR1 is LGHNA, CDR2 YNFKEQ, per germline. The CDR3 loop spans 14 amino acids. Trimming removed 4 bases at V and 4 bases at J, with 12 bases between. In DNA, the CDR3 is TGTGCCAGCAGCCGAGAGGGGGGTGCAGATACGCAGTATTTT. The encoded protein is CASSREGGADTQYF.

This chain joins TRBV9 and TRBJ1-1, with 12 bases lining up with TRBD1. J gave up 10 bases and V 0 bases, and 7 bases lay outside the gene matches. Germline CDR1 SGDLS, CDR2 YYNGEE. The CDR3 loop spans 15 amino acids. The CDR3 reads CASSVDGTGGITAFF. CDR3 coding DNA: TGTGCCAGCAGCGTAGATGGGACAGGGGGCATTACAGCTTTCTTT.

This rearrangement joins TRBV3-1 (or the pseudogene TRBV3-2) to TRBJ2-5; TRBD2 aligns across 7 bases. V lost 3 bases, J lost 1 base, and 5 bases stayed unmatched. The CDR3 totals 15 residues. Germline V gives CDR1 LGHDT, CDR2 YNNKEL (reference sequence). In DNA, the CDR3 is TGTGCCAGCAGCCAGGGGGGGGTAGCCCAAGAGACCCAGTACTTC. Its protein product is CASSQGGVAQETQYF.

The gene calls are TRBV6-5 and TRBJ2-2; 9 bases match TRBD1. After removal of 4 bases from V and 3 bases from J, the junction contained 6 bases not matched to a gene. The CDR3 runs to 16 residues. Per germline, CDR1 MNHEY and CDR2 SVGAGI. The CDR3 loop is CASSSWDRVDTGELFF. The CDR3 DNA sequence: TGTGCCAGCAGTTCTTGGGACAGGGTGGACACCGGGGAGCTGTTTTTT.

V and J are TRBV12-3 or TRBV12-4 and TRBJ1-3, with TRBD1 as a possible D gene (5 bases). The CDR3 spans 12 residues. Trimming pared 6 bases from V and 8 bases from J, leaving 11 bases between. The CDR3 bases are TGTGCCAGCAGACAGGTTGGCGACACCATATATTTT. Its protein is CASRQVGDTIYF.

The genes are TRBV7-9 and TRBJ2-7; maybe TRBD1 (5 bases). V lost 1 base, J lost 2 bases, and 12 bases lay in between. The CDR3 sequence is 15 residues long. In germline, CDR1 is SEHNR, CDR2 FQNEAQ (reference sequence). The CDR3 region has the DNA TGTGCCAGCAGCTTAGGGACACCGGGCCCCTACGAGCAGTACTTC. Its translation is CASSLGTPGPYEQYF.

The chain links TRBV7-9 to TRBJ1-2; 7 nucleotides line up with TRBD1. The CDR3 runs 12 residues. Germline trimming cut 10 bases from V and 8 bases from J; bases unmatched to any gene: 10. Germline CDR1 is SEHNR and CDR2 is FQNEAQ (reference sequence). The CDR3 region is CATYQGGVGYTF. The CDR3, as DNA: TGTGCCACCTACCAGGGGGGGGTCGGCTACACCTTC.

This chain joins TRBV12-2 and TRBJ1-2; TRBD1, as called in the table, went unchecked against the DNA. TRBV12-2 is a pseudogene locus. CDR3 length equals 14 residues. As DNA, the CDR3 is TGTGCAAGTCGCTTAGGGGCAGGGCTGGGTGGCTACACCTTC. Protein sequence: CASRLGAGLGGYTF.

The chain is built from TRBV28 and TRBJ2-7; 9 positions agree with TRBD2. The CDR3 spans 13 residues. Looked up from germline, CDR1 is MDHEN and CDR2 is SYDVKM. V lost 10 bases and J lost 1; bases outside the gene matches: 5. The CDR3 DNA follows: TGTGCCACCCAGCGGGAGGTGTCCTACGAGCAGTACTTC. Its protein is CATQREVSYEQYF.

This chain uses TRBV9 with TRBJ1-2; 7 bases map to TRBD1. After removal of 2 bases from V and 2 bases from J, the junction contained 6 bases not matched to a gene. CDR3 length equals 15 residues. CDR1 and CDR2 (germline): SGDLS, YYNGEE. The CDR3 is CASSVKTGINYGYTF. The CDR3 DNA sequence: TGTGCCAGCAGCGTCAAGACAGGGATAAACTATGGCTACACCTTC.

The V call is TRBV10-1, the J call TRBJ2-2; D not resolved. The germline V gene encodes CDR1 WNHNN and CDR2 SYGVQD (reference sequence). V dropped 0 bases and J dropped 4 bases, with 12 bases sitting between them. This CDR3 is 16 amino acids long. CDR3 amino acids: CASSESGSSSTGELFF. CDR3 bases: TGCGCCAGCAGTGAGTCGGGCAGTAGTAGCACCGGGGAGCTGTTTTTT.

The V gene is TRBV3-1 (or the pseudogene TRBV3-2), the J gene TRBJ2-7; tentatively, D is TRBD2 (5 bases). The V gene lost 4 bases and the J gene lost 5 bases, with 18 bases spanning the gap. Germline loops: CDR1 LGHDT, CDR2 YNNKEL (reference sequence). The CDR3 is made up of 15 amino acids. The CDR3 DNA reads as TGTGCCAGCAGCCCCCCCCGGGGAACGAGCGACGAGCAGTACTTC. Protein: CASSPPRGTSDEQYF.

This chain uses TRBV5-1 with TRBJ2-5, with 11 bases fitting TRBD2. Trimming at V came to 9 bases and at J to 2 bases, leaving 6 bases not matched to a gene. CDR3 length: 14 residues. Per the germline V gene, CDR1 is SGHRS and CDR2 is YFSETQ. CDR3 protein: CATKLAGGQETQYF. The CDR3, as DNA: TGCGCCACCAAATTAGCGGGAGGGCAAGAGACCCAGTACTTC.

The rearrangement links TRBV24-1 to TRBJ1-5; 7 nucleotides match TRBD1. The J segment lost 3 bases and the V segment lost 4 bases, leaving 2 bases of the junction unmatched. The CDR3 has 14 amino acids. Germline loops: CDR1 KGHDR, CDR2 SFDVKD. CDR3 nucleotide sequence: TGTGCCACCAGTGACAGGGGGTTCAATCAGCCCCAGCATTTT. Residues: CATSDRGFNQPQHF.

The V call is TRBV5-1, the J call TRBJ2-7, with 9 bases that match TRBD1. CDR1 is SGHRS and CDR2 is YFSETQ in the germline V gene. The trim removed 6 bases at V and 7 bases at J, leaving 8 bases unmatched. CDR3 length: 13 residues. This CDR3 reads CASTLRQGEEQYF. The CDR3 DNA reads TGCGCCAGCACCCTAAGACAGGGGGAGGAGCAGTACTTC.

The V gene is TRBV9, the J gene TRBJ2-7, with 11 bases fitting TRBD1. Losses at the gene ends were 4 bases for V and 5 bases for J; bases not matched to a gene: 8. Germline V gene sequence: CDR1 SGDLS, CDR2 YYNGEE. The CDR3 length is 15 residues. The CDR3 is CASSISGTGGDEQYF. The CDR3 region has the DNA TGTGCCAGCAGCATATCCGGGACAGGGGGGGACGAGCAGTACTTC.

The chain couples TRBV11-3 to TRBJ2-1; D might be TRBD2 (5 bases). The germline gives CDR1 SGHNT, CDR2 YENEEA. Trimming pared 5 bases from V and 9 bases from J, leaving 17 bases between. The CDR3 covers 14 residues. The DNA of the CDR3 is TGTGCCAGCAGCCCTCGACGAGGGTATAGTGAGCAGTTCTTC. Translating gives CASSPRRGYSEQFF.

The J gene is TRBJ2-7, the V gene TRBV6-4; 9 nucleotides align to TRBD2. Per germline, CDR1 MRHNA and CDR2 SNTAGT. The CDR3 consists of 16 residues. Trimming cost V 2 bases and J 2 bases; bases outside gene matches: 7. The CDR3: CASSDRSSGKAYEQYF. The CDR3 DNA is TGTGCCAGCAGTGACCGCTCTAGCGGGAAGGCCTACGAGCAGTACTTC.

CDR3 DNA: TGTGCCAGCAGTAGCGGGACAGGGAATCTTAGGCAGTACTTC. It is translated as CASSSGTGNLRQYF. V is TRBV28 and J is TRBJ2-7; 9 bases map to TRBD1. Germline V gene data show CDR1 as MDHEN and CDR2 as SYDVKM. The CDR3 covers 14 residues. V was clipped by 5 bases and J by 9 bases; unmatched bases: 11.

The genes are TRBV18 and TRBJ2-3; TRBD2 matches 14 bases. The CDR3 covers 17 residues. Germline V gene sequence: CDR1 KGHSH, CDR2 LQKENI. Germline trimming cut 0 bases from V and 5 bases from J; bases unmatched to any gene: 4. The CDR3 coding sequence is TGTGCCAGCTCACCACCGGGACTAGCGGGGGTGGAAGATACGCAGTATTTT. Translation gives CASSPPGLAGVEDTQYF.